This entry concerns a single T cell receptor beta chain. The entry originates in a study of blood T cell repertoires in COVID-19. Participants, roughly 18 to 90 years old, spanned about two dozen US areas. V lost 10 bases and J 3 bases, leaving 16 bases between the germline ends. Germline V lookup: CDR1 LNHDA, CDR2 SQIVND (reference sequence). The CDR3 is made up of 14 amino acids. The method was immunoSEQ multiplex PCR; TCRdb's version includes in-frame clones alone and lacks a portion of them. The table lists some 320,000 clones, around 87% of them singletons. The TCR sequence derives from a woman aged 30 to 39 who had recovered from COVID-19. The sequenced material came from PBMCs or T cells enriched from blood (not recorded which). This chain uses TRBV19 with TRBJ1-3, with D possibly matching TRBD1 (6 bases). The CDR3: CATAPAGVGNTIYF. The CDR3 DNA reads TGTGCCACCGCACCCGCAGGGGTTGGAAACACCATATATTTT.